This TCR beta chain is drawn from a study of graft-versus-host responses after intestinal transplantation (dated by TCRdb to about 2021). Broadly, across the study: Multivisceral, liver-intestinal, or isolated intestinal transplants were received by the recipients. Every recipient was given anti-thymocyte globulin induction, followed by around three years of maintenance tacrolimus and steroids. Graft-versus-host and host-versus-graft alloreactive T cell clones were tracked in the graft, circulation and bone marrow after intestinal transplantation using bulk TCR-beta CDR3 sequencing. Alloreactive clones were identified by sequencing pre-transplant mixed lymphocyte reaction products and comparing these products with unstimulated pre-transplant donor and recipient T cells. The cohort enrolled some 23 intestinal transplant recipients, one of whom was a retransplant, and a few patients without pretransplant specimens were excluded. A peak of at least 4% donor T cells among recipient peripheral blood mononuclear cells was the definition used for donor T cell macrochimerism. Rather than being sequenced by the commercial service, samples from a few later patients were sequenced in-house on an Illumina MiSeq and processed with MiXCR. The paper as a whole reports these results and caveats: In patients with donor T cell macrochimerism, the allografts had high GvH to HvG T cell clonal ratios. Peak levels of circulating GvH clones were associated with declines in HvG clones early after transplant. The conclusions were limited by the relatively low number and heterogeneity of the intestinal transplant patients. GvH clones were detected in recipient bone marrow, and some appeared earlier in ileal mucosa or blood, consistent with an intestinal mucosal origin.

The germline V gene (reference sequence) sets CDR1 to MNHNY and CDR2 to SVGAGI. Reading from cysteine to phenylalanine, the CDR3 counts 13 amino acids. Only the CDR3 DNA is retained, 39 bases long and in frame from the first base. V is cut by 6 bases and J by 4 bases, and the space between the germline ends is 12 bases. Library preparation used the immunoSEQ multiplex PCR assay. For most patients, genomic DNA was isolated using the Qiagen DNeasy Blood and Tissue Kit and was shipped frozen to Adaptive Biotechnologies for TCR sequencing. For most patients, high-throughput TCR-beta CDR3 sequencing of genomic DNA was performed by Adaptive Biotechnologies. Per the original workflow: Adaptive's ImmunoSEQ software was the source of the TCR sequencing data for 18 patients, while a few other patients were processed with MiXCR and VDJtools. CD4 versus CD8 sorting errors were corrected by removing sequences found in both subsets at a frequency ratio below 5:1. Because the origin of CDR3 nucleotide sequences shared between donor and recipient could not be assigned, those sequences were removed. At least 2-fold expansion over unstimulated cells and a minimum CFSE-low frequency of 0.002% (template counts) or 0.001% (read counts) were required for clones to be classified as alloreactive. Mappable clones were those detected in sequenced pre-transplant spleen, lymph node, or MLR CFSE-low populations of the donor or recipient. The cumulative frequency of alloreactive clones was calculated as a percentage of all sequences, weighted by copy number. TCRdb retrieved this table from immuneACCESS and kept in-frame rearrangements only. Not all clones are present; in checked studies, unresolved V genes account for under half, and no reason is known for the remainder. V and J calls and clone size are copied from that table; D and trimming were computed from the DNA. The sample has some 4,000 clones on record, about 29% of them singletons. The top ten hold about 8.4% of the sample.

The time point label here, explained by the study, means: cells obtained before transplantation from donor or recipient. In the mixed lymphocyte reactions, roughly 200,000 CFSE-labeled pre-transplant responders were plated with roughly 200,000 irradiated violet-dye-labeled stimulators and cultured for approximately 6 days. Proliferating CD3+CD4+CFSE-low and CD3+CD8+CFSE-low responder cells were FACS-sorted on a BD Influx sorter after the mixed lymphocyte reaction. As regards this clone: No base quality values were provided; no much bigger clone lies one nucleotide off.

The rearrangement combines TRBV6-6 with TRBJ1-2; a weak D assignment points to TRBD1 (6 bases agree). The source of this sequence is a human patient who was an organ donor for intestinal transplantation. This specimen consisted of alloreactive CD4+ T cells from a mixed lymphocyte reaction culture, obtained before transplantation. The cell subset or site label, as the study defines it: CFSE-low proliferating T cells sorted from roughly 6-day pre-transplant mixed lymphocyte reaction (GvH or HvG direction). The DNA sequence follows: TGTGCCAGCAGATTCGACAGGACCTATGGCTACACCTTC. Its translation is CASRFDRTYGYTF.